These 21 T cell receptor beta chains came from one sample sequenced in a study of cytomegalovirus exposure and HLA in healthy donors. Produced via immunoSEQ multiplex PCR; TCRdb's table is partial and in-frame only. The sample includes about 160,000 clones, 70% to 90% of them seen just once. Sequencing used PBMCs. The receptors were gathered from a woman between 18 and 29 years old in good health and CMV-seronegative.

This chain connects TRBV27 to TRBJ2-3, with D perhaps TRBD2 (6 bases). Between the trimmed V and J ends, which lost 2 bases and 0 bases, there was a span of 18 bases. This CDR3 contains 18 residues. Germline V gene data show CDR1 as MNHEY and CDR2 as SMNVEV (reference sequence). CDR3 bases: TGTGCCAGCAGTTTAAGGGGCATAGGAGGGACCAGCACAGATACGCAGTATTTT. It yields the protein CASSLRGIGGTSTDTQYF.

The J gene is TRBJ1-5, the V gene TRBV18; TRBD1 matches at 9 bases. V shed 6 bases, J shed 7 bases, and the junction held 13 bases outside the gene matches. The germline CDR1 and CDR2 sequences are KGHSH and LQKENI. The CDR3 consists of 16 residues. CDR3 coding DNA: TGTGCCAGCTCCAACTCCCCCGGGACAGGGCGGCAGCCCCAGCATTTT. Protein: CASSNSPGTGRQPQHF.

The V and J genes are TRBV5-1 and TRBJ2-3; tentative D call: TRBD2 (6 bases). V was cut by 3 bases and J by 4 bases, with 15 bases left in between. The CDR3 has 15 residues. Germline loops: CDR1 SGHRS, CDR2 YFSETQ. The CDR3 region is CASSYGGAEADTQYF. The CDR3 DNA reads TGCGCCAGCAGCTATGGAGGGGCCGAGGCAGATACGCAGTATTTT.

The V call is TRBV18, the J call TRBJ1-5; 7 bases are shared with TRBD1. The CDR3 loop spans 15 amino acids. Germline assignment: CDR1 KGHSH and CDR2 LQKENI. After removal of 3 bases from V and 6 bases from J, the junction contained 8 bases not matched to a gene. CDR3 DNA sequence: TGTGCCAGCTCACCCTCGACAGGGAGGTTTCAGCCCCAGCATTTT. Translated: CASSPSTGRFQPQHF.

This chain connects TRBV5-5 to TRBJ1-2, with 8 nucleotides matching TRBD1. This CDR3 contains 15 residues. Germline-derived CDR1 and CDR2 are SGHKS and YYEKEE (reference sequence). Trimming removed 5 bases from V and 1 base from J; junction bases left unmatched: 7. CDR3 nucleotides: TGTGCCAGCAGTTTGAACAGGGGGGGTAACTATGGCTACACCTTC. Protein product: CASSLNRGGNYGYTF. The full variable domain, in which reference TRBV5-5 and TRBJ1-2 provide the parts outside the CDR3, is DAGVTQSPTHLIKTRGQQVTLRCSPISGHKSVSWYQQVLGQGPQFIFQYYEKEERGRGNFPDRFSARQFPNYSSELNVNALLLGDSALYLCASSLNRGGNYGYTFGSGTRLTVV.

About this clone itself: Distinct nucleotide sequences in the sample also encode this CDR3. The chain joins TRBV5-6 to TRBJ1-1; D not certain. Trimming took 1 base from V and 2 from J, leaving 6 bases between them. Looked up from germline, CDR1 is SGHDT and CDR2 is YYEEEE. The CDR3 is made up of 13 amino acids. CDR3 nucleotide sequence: TGTGCCAGCAGCTTGACTGCTAACACTGAAGCTTTCTTT. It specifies CASSLTANTEAFF.

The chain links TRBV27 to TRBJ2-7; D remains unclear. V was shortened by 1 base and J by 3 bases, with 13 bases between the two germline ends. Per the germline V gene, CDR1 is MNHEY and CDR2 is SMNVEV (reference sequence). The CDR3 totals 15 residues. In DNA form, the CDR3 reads TGTGCCAGCAGTTTATATAGCTCTTCTATCTACGAGCAGTACTTC. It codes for CASSLYSSSIYEQYF.

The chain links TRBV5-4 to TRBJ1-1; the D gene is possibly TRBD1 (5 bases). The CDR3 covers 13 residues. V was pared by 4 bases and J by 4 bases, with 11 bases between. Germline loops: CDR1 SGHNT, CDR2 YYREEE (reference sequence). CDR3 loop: CASSQGVSTEAFF. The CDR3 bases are TGTGCCAGCAGCCAAGGGGTTAGCACTGAAGCTTTCTTT.

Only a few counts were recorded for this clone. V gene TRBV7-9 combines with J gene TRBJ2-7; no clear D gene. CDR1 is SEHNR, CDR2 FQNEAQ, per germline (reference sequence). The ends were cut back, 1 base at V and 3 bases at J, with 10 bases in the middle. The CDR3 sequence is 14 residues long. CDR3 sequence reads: CASSLGRSGYEQYF. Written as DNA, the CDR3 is TGTGCCAGCAGCTTAGGTCGGTCCGGCTACGAGCAGTACTTC.

The CDR3 spells CASISGVSYEQYF. The DNA for the CDR3 is TGTGCCAGCATTAGCGGGGTCTCCTACGAGCAGTACTTC. V gene TRBV7-2 combines with J gene TRBJ2-7, with TRBD2 identical over 8 bases. Per germline, CDR1 SGHTA and CDR2 FQGNSA. CDR3 length: 13 amino acids. The V segment lost 7 bases and the J segment 0 bases; nucleotides outside the gene matches: 2. The whole variable domain, filled in from reference TRBV7-2 and TRBJ2-7, reads GAGVSQSPSNKVTEKGKDVELRCDPISGHTALYWYRQSLGQGLEFLIYFQGNSAPDKSGLPSDRFSAERTGGSVSTLTIQRTQQEDSAVYLCASISGVSYEQYFGPGTRLTVT.

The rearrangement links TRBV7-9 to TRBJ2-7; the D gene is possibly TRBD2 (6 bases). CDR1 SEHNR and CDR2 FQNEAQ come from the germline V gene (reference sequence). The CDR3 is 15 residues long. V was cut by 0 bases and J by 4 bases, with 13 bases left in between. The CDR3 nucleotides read TGTGCCAGCAGCTTAGCTTTCGGGGGATTGTACGAGCAGTACTTC. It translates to CASSLAFGGLYEQYF.

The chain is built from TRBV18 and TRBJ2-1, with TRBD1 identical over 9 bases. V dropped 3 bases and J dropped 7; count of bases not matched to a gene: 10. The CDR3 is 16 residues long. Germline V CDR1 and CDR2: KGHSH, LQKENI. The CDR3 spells CASSPTLLGTGNEQFF. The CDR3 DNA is TGTGCCAGCTCACCCACACTACTAGGGACAGGGAATGAGCAGTTCTTC.

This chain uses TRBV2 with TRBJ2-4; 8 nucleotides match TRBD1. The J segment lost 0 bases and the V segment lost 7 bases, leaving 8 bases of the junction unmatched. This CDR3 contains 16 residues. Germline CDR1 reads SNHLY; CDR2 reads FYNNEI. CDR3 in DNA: TGTGCCAGCACTATACAGACAGGGGTAGCCAAAAACATTCAGTACTTC. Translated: CASTIQTGVAKNIQYF.

The CDR3 loop is CASSGQGNTIYF. CDR3 coding DNA: TGTGCCAGCAGTGGACAGGGGAACACCATATATTTT. This rearrangement joins TRBV6-1 to TRBJ1-3; 8 bases match TRBD1. The trim removed 4 bases at V and 7 bases at J, leaving 0 bases unmatched. Germline CDR1 and CDR2: MNHNS and SASEGT. This CDR3 has 12 residues.

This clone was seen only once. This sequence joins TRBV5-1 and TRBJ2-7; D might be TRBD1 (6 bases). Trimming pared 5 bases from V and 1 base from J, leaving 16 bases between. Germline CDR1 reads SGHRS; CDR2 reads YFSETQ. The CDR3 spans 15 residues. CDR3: CASRSGTSRSYEQYF. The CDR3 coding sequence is TGCGCCAGCAGGTCGGGGACAAGTCGATCCTACGAGCAGTACTTC.

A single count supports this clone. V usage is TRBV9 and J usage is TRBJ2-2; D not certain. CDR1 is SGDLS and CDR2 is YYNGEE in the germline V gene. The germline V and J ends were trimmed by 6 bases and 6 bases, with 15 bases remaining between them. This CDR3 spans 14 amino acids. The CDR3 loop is CASTPPHMPGELFF. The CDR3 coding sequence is TGTGCCAGCACTCCACCACATATGCCCGGGGAGCTGTTTTTT.

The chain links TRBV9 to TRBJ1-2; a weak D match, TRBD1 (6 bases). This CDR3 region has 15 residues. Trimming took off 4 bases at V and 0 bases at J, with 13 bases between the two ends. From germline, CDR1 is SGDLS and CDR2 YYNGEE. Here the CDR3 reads CASSHRTDPNYGYTF. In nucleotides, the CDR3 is TGTGCCAGCAGCCACCGGACAGACCCTAACTATGGCTACACCTTC.

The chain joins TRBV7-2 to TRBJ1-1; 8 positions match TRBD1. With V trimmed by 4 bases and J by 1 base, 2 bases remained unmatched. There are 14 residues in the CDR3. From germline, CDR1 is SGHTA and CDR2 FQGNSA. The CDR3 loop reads CASSSGQANTEAFF. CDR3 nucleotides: TGTGCCAGCAGCTCGGGACAGGCGAACACTGAAGCTTTCTTT.

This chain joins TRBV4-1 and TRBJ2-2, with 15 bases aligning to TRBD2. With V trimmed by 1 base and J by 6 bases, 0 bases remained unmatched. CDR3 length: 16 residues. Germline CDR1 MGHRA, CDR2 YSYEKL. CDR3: CASSQGTSGGAGELFF. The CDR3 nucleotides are TGCGCCAGCAGCCAAGGGACTAGCGGGGGGGCCGGGGAGCTGTTTTTT.

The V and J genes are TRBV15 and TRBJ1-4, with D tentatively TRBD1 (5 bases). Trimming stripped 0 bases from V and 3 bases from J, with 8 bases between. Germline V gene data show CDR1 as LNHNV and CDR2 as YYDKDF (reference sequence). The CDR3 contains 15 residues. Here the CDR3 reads CATSRDSGPNEKLFF. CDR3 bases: TGTGCCACCAGCAGAGATTCAGGGCCTAATGAAAAACTGTTTTTT.

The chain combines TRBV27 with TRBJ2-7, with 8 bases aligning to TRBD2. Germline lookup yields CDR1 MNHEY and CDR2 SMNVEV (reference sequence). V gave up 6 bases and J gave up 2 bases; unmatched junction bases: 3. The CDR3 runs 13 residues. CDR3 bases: TGTGCCAGCAGCCGGGGGGGCCCCTACGAGCAGTACTTC. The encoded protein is CASSRGGPYEQYF.